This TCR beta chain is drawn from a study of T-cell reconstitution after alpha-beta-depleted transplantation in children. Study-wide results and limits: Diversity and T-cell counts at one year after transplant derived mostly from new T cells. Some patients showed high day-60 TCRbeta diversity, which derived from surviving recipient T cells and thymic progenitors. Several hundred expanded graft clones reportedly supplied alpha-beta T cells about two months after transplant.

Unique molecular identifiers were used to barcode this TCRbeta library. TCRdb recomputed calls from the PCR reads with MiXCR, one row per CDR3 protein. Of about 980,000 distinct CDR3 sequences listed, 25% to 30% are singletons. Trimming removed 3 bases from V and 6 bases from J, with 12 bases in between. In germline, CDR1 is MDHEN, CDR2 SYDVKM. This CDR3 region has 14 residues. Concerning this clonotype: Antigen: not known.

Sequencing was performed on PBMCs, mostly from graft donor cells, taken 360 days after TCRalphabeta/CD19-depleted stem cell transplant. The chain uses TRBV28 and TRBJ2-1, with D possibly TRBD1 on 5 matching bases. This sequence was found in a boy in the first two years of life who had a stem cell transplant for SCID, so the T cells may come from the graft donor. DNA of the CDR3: TGTGCCAGCAGTTTCCAGGGTCATCTCAATGAGCAGTTCTTC. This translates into CASSFQGHLNEQFF.